A selection of T cell receptor beta chains follows, all from one sample in a study of shared clonotypes between healthy human individuals. Sequenced by immunoSEQ multiplex PCR; TCRdb stores in-frame clones only, minus some. In the table there are a few million clones, around 90% of which are singletons. The sequenced sample was naive CD4+ T cells from PBMCs. These receptor sequences come from a man in his late teens or twenties in good health. Some clones in this sample may be carry-over from other donors' samples. Each CDR3 is given with its conserved first and last residue. D genes are given only for firm matches. Only part of the rows carry a size: once, few, many, or a class if the clone is expanded.

v_call	d_call	j_call	clone_size	cdr3_length	cdr3_aa	cdr3_nt
TRBV5-4	TRBD2	TRBJ2-1	-	15	CASSSRETGMNEQFF	TGTGCCAGCAGCTCGCGGGAGACTGGAATGAATGAGCAGTTCTTC
TRBV27	TRBD2	TRBJ2-3	once	17	CASSRLGLAENTDTQYF	TGTGCCAGCAGTCGACTGGGACTAGCGGAGAACACAGATACGCAGTATTTT
TRBV10-2	-	TRBJ1-2	-	14	CASSDILKLYGYTF	TGCGCCAGCAGTGATATCCTCAAACTATATGGCTACACCTTC
TRBV30	-	TRBJ1-2	-	14	CACSRSSESYGYTF	TGTGCCTGCAGCAGGTCTTCGGAGAGCTATGGCTACACCTTC
TRBV9	TRBD1	TRBJ1-2	once	15	CASSLTTFQGGGYTF	TGTGCCAGCAGCCTCACTACTTTTCAGGGGGGCGGCTACACCTTC
TRBV7-2	-	TRBJ1-1	-	13	CASSFRRDTEAFF	TGTGCCAGCAGTTTCAGGCGGGACACTGAAGCTTTCTTT
TRBV9	-	TRBJ1-1	-	13	CASSVGWNTEAFF	TGTGCCAGCAGCGTAGGGTGGAACACTGAAGCTTTCTTT
TRBV23-1	-	TRBJ2-2	-	17	CASSQSLRVVNTGELFF	TGCGCCAGCAGTCAATCACTTCGCGTAGTGAACACCGGGGAGCTGTTTTTT
TRBV15	-	TRBJ1-2	-	14	CATSRDQLNYGYTF	TGTGCCACCAGCAGAGATCAGCTTAACTATGGCTACACCTTC
TRBV7-2	TRBD2	TRBJ2-1	-	15	CASSSGLSSYNEQFF	TGTGCCAGCAGCTCGGGACTAAGCTCCTACAATGAGCAGTTCTTC
TRBV2	-	TRBJ1-1	-	11	CASSGSVQAFF	TGTGCCAGCAGTGGGTCGGTTCAGGCTTTCTTT
TRBV18	-	TRBJ2-7	once	13	CASSPRVEPPIDF	TGTGCCAGCTCACCACGGGTAGAACCACCGATTGATTTC
TRBV28	-	TRBJ1-1	-	15	CASRGRGGLATEAFF	TGTGCCAGCAGGGGACGAGGGGGTCTTGCCACTGAAGCTTTCTTT
TRBV7-3	TRBD1	TRBJ2-1	-	16	CASSLNSGQGYNEQFF	TGTGCCAGCAGCTTAAATTCGGGACAGGGCTACAATGAGCAGTTCTTC
TRBV4-1	-	TRBJ1-3	-	16	CASSQGPPLLGNTIYF	TGCGCCAGCAGCCAAGGTCCGCCCCTGCTTGGAAACACCATATATTTT
TRBV11-2	TRBD2	TRBJ2-3	-	17	CASSLDLGLAGVDTQYF	TGTGCCAGCAGCTTAGATCTGGGACTAGCGGGAGTAGATACGCAGTATTTT
TRBV29-1	TRBD1	TRBJ2-5	once	14	CSVEGTNRGETQYF	TGCAGCGTTGAAGGGACAAACAGGGGGGAGACCCAGTACTTC
TRBV19	-	TRBJ2-1	-	15	CASSPTTGGYNEQFF	TGTGCCAGTAGTCCTACGACAGGCGGCTACAATGAGCAGTTCTTC
TRBV5-1	-	TRBJ2-5	-	15	CASSPGLEGHRAQYF	TGCGCCAGCAGCCCAGGATTAGAGGGGCATAGGGCCCAGTACTTC
TRBV6-5	TRBD2	TRBJ2-5	-	13	CASTRGGEETQYF	TGTGCCAGCACTCGCGGGGGGGAAGAGACCCAGTACTTC
TRBV6-1	-	TRBJ1-5	few	14	CASNDGQSNQPQHF	TGTGCCAGCAACGACGGACAGAGCAATCAGCCCCAGCATTTT
TRBV4-1	TRBD1	TRBJ1-5	-	17	CASSQGPGTGGNQPQHF	TGCGCCAGCAGCCAAGGTCCTGGGACAGGGGGCAATCAGCCCCAGCATTTT
TRBV5-4	-	TRBJ2-7	once	13	CASRDARGYEQYF	TGTGCCAGCAGGGATGCTAGGGGCTACGAGCAGTACTTC
TRBV15	TRBD2	TRBJ2-7	-	16	CATSRPSGRGYYEQYF	TGTGCCACCAGCAGACCTAGCGGGAGGGGGTACTACGAGCAGTACTTC
TRBV11-2	-	TRBJ2-3	once	15	CASSLAQGHTDTQYF	TGTGCCAGCAGCTTAGCGCAGGGCCACACAGATACGCAGTATTTT
TRBV18	-	TRBJ1-4	-	16	CASSPYTGPTNEKLFF	TGTGCCAGCTCACCATACACAGGACCAACTAATGAAAAACTGTTTTTT
TRBV28	TRBD1	TRBJ2-1	-	15	CASAGQGTFYNEQFF	TGTGCCAGTGCGGGACAGGGGACATTTTACAATGAGCAGTTCTTC
TRBV5-1	-	TRBJ2-7	-	18	CASSLGVSAGLLTYEQYF	TGCGCCAGCAGCTTGGGGGTTTCCGCGGGACTTCTAACCTACGAGCAGTACTTC